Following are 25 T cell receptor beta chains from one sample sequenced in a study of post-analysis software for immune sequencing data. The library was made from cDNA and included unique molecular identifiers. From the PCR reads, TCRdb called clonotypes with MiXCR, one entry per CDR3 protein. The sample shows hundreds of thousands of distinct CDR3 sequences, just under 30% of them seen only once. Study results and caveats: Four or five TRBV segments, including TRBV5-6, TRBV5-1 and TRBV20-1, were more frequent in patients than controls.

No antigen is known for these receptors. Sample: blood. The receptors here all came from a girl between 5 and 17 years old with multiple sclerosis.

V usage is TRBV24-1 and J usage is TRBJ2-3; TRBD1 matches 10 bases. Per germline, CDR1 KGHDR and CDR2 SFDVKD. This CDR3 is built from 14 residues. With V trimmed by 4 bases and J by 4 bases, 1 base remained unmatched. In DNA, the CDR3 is TGTGCCACCAGTGAGACAGGGGGCGCAGATACGCAGTATTTT. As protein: CATSETGGADTQYF.

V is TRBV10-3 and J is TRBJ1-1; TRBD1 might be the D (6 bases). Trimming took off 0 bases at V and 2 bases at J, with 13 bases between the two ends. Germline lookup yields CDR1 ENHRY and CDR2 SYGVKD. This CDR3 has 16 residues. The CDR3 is CAISESVGGRNTEAFF. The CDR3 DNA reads TGTGCCATCAGTGAGTCGGTCGGGGGCCGTAACACTGAAGCTTTCTTT.

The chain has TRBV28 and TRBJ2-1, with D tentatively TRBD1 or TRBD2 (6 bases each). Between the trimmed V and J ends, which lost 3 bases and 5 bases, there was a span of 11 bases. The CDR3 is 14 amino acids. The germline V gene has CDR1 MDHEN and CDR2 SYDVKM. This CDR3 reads CASSFPGANNEQFF. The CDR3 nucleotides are TGTGCCAGCAGTTTTCCGGGGGCCAACAATGAGCAGTTCTTC.

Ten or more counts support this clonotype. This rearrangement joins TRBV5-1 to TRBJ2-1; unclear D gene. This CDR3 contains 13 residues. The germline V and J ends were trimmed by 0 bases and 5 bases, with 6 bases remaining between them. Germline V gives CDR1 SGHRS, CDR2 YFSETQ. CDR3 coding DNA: TGCGCCAGCAGCTTGGGACCGAACAATGAGCAGTTCTTC. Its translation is CASSLGPNNEQFF.

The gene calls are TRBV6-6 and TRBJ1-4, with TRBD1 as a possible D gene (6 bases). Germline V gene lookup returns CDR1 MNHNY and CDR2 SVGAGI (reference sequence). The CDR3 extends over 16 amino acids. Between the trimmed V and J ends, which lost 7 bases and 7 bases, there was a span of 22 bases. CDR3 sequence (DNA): TGTGCCAGCACCCCGCGGGGGGCCTTGAACGGTGAAAAACTGTTTTTT. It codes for CASTPRGALNGEKLFF.

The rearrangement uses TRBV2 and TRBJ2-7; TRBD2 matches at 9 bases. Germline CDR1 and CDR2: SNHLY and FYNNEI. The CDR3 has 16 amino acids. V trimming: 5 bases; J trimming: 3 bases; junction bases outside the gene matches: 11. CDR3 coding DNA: TGTGCCAGCAGTCACAACCGGCTGACTAGCGGCTACGAGCAGTACTTC. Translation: CASSHNRLTSGYEQYF.

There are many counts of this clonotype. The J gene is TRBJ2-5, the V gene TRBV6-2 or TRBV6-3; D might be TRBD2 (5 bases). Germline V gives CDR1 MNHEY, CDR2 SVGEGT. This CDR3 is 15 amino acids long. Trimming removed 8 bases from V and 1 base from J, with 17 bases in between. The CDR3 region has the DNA TGTGCCAGCGGCGACCCCCGGGGTATCCAAGAGACCCAGTACTTC. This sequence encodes CASGDPRGIQETQYF.

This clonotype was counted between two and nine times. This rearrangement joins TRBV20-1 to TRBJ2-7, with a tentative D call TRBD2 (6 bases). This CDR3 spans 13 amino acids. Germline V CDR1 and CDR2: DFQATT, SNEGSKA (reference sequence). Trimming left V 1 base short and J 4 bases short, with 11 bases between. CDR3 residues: CSARGVGGYEQYF. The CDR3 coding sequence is TGCAGTGCTAGAGGCGTTGGAGGGTACGAGCAGTACTTC.

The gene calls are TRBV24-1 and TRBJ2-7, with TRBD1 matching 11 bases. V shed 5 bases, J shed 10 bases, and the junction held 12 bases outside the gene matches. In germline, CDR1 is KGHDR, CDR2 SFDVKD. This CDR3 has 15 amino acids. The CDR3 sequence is CATSVGTGGSETQYF. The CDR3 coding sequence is TGTGCCACCAGTGTCGGGACAGGGGGTTCGGAGACTCAGTACTTC.

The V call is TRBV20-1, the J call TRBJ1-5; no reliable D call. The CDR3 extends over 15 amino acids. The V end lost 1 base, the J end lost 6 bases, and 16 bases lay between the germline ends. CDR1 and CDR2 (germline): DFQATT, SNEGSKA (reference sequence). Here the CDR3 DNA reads TGCAGTGCTAGAGTGCGGCAGGCGCTCAGTCAGCCCCAGCATTTT. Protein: CSARVRQALSQPQHF.

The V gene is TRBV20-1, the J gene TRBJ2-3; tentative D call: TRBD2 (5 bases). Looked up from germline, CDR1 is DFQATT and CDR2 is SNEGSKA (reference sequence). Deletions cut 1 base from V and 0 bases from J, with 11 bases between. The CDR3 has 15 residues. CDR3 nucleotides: TGCAGTGCTAGAGGGAGGACCACGAGCACAGATACGCAGTATTTT. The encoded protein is CSARGRTTSTDTQYF.

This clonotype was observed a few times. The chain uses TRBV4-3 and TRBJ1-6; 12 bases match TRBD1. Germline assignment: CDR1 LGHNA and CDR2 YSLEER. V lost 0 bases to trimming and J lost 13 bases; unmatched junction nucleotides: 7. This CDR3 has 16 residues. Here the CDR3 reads CASSQDRGQGAYPLHF. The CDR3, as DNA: TGCGCCAGCAGCCAAGATAGGGGACAGGGGGCGTACCCCCTCCACTTT.

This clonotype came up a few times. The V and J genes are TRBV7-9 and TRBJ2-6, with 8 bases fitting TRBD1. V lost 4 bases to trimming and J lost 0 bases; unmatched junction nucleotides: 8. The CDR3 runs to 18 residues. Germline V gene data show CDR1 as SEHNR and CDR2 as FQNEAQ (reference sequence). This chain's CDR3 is CASSSHRGKDSGANVLTF. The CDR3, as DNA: TGTGCCAGCAGCTCCCACAGGGGGAAGGACTCTGGGGCCAACGTCCTGACTTTC.

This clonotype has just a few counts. The CDR3 bases are TGCAGTGCCGAGGGTGACAGGGGCGATCAGCCCCAGCATTTT. It specifies CSAEGDRGDQPQHF. The genes are TRBV20-1 and TRBJ1-5; 8 nucleotides match TRBD1. V gave up 6 bases and J gave up 5 bases; unmatched junction bases: 9. The germline gives CDR1 DFQATT, CDR2 SNEGSKA (reference sequence). The CDR3 has 14 residues.

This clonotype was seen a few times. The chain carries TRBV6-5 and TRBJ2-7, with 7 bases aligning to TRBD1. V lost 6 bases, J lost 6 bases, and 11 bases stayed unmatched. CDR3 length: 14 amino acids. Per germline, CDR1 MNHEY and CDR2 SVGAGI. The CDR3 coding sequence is TGTGCCAGCAGGAGAATATCGACAGGGCGCGAGCAGTACTTC. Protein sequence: CASRRISTGREQYF.

This CDR3 reads CASSGRNEQYF. The CDR3 nucleotides read TGTGCCAGCAGCGGGAGGAATGAGCAGTACTTC. This sequence joins TRBV25-1 and TRBJ2-7, with 7 bases lining up with TRBD2. CDR1 is MGHDK, CDR2 SYGVNS, per germline. Trimming removed 6 bases from V and 7 bases from J; junction bases left unmatched: 3. The CDR3 is 11 residues long.

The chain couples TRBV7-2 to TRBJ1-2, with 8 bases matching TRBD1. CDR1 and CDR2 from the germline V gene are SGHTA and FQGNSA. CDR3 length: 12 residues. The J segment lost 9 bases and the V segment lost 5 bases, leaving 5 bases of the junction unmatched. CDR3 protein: CASSPTGGSYTF. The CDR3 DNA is TGTGCCAGCAGCCCCACAGGGGGGAGCTACACCTTC. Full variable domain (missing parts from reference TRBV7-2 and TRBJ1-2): GAGVSQSPSNKVTEKGKDVELRCDPISGHTALYWYRQSLGQGLEFLIYFQGNSAPDKSGLPSDRFSAERTGGSVSTLTIQRTQQEDSAVYLCASSPTGGSYTFGSGTRLTVV.

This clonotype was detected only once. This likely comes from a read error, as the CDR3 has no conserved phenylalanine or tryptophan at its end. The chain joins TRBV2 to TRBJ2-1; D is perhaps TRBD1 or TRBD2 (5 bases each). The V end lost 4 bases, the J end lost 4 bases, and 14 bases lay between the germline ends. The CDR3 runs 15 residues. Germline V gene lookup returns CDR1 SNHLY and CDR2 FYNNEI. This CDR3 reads CASSARTGPYNEQFV. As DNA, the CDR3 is TGTGCCAGCAGTGCCCGTACGGGACCTTACAATGAGCAGTTCGTC.

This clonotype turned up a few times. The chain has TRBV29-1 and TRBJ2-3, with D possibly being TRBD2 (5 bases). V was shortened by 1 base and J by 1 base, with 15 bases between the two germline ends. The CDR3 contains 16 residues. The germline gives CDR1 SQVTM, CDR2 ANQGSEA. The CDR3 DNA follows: TGCAGCGTTGAAGTCGCTATGGCAGCGGGCACAGATACGCAGTATTTT. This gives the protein CSVEVAMAAGTDTQYF.

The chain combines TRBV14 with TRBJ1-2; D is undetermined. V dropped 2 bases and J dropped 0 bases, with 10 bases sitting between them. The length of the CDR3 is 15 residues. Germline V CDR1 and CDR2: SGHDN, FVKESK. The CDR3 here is CASSQIPGANYGYTF. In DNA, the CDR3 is TGTGCCAGCAGCCAAATACCGGGAGCTAACTATGGCTACACCTTC.

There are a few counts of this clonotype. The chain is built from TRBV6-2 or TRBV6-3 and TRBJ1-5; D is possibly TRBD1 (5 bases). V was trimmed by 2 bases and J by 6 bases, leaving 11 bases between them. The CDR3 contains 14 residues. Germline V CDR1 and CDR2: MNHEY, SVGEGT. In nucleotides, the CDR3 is TGTGCCAGCAGTTACCGGGGCGGTGGTCAGCCCCAGCATTTT. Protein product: CASSYRGGGQPQHF.

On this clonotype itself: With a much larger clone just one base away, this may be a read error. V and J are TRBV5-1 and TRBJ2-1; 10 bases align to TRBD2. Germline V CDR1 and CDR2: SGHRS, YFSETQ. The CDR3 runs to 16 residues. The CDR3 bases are TGCGCCGGCAGCTTTCCCTCATCTAGCGGGAGCAATGAGCAGTTCTTC. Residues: CAGSFPSSSGSNEQFF. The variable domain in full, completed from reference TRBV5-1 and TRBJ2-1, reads KAGVTQTPRYLIKTRGQQVTLSCSPISGHRSVSWYQQTPGQGLQFLFEYFSETQRNKGNFPGRFSGRQFSNSRSEMNVSTLELGDSALYLCAGSFPSSSGSNEQFFGPGTRLTVL.

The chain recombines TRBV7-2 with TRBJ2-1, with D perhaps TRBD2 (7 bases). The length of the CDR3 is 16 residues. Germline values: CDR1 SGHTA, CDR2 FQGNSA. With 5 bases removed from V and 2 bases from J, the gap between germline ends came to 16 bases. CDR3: CASSLRRGGPYNEQFF. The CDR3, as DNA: TGTGCCAGCAGCCTGAGAAGGGGGGGCCCCTACAATGAGCAGTTCTTC.

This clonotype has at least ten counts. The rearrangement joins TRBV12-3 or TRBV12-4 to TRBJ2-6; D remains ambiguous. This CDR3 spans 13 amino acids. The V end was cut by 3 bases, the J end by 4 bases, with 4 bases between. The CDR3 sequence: CASSFDGANVLTF. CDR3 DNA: TGTGCCAGCAGTTTTGACGGGGCCAACGTCCTGACTTTC.

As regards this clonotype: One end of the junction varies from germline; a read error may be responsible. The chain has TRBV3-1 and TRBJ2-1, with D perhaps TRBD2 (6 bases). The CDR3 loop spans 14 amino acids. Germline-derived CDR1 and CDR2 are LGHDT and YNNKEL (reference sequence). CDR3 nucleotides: TGTGCCAGCAGCCAAGAGCGGGGCGACAATAAGCAGTTCTTC. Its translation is CASSQERGDNKQFF.